These 24 T cell receptor beta chains were sequenced from one sample in a study of cytomegalovirus exposure and HLA in healthy donors. The PCR contained 60 Vbeta and 13 Jbeta primers. Assay used: immunoSEQ multiplex PCR; TCRdb lists only in-frame clones, some missing. The sample shows about 160,000 clones, 82% of them seen only once. The specimen sequenced was PBMCs. The origin of the receptors is a girl between 2 and 10 years old in good health and CMV-seropositive.

The chain combines TRBV5-4 with TRBJ2-5; D possibly corresponds to TRBD2 (6 bases). The V end was cut by 10 bases, the J end by 1 base, with 14 bases between. CDR3 length: 13 residues. CDR1 SGHNT and CDR2 YYREEE come from the germline V gene (reference sequence). In DNA form, the CDR3 reads TGTGCCGGAGGGGACTTAGGCCAAGAGACCCAGTACTTC. It yields the protein CAGGDLGQETQYF.

The chain uses TRBV5-6 and TRBJ2-7; D remains ambiguous. In germline, CDR1 is SGHDT, CDR2 YYEEEE. Trimming cost V 0 bases and J 3 bases, with 4 bases left between them. This CDR3 has 12 residues. The CDR3 coding sequence is TGTGCCAGCAGCTTGGATATCTACGAGCAGTACTTC. Translation gives CASSLDIYEQYF.

V is TRBV18 and J is TRBJ2-7; D possibly corresponds to TRBD2 (6 bases). Per germline, CDR1 KGHSH and CDR2 LQKENI. The CDR3 extends over 15 amino acids. Trimming took 4 bases from V and 0 from J, leaving 13 bases between them. The chain's CDR3 is CASSLGTPSSYEQYF. DNA for the CDR3: TGTGCCAGCTCACTGGGGACTCCTAGCTCCTACGAGCAGTACTTC.

The genes are TRBV6-4 and TRBJ2-7; 9 bases fit TRBD1. The germline CDR1 and CDR2 sequences are MRHNA and SNTAGT. This CDR3 contains 13 residues. V was pared by 4 bases and J by 7 bases, with 5 bases of the junction left unmatched. The DNA for the CDR3 is TGTGCCAGCAGTGCAGGGGACAGGGAGGAGCAGTACTTC. Its translation is CASSAGDREEQYF.

The chain links TRBV6-5 to TRBJ2-3; 8 bases match TRBD1. Trimming took 5 bases from V and 3 from J; bases not matched to a gene: 1. The CDR3 loop spans 13 amino acids. Germline CDR1 and CDR2: MNHEY and SVGAGI. Here the CDR3 reads CASSRTGTDTQYF. DNA of the CDR3: TGTGCCAGCAGTCGGACAGGGACAGATACGCAGTATTTT.

The chain recombines TRBV27 with TRBJ2-1, with unresolved D. V was trimmed by 8 bases and J by 0 bases, leaving 5 bases between them. Germline values: CDR1 MNHEY, CDR2 SMNVEV (reference sequence). The CDR3 spans 12 residues. The CDR3 coding sequence is TGTGCCAGCTGGAGCTCCTACAATGAGCAGTTCTTC. As protein: CASWSSYNEQFF.

V is TRBV9 and J is TRBJ2-3, with 10 bases identical to TRBD2. The CDR3 contains 17 residues. The V gene end was trimmed by 0 bases and the J gene end by 4 bases; junction bases not matched to a gene: 8. The germline CDR1 and CDR2 sequences are SGDLS and YYNGEE. Here the CDR3 reads CASSVEGLAGEPDTQYF. CDR3 DNA: TGTGCCAGCAGCGTAGAAGGGCTAGCGGGGGAGCCAGATACGCAGTATTTT.

This clone has just a few counts. In DNA, the CDR3 is TGTGCCTGGAGTCCGAGGAGGGGGCGAGGAGAGACCCAGTACTTC. Translation: CAWSPRRGRGETQYF. This chain connects TRBV30 to TRBJ2-5; TRBD1 might be the D (7 bases). V shed 2 bases and J shed 4 bases, with 17 bases lying between them. Per germline, CDR1 GTSNPN and CDR2 SVGIG (reference sequence). The CDR3 is 15 residues long.

The chain combines TRBV2 with TRBJ2-3, with D perhaps TRBD2 (6 bases). V was pared by 6 bases and J by 1 base, with 14 bases between. Germline V CDR1 and CDR2: SNHLY, FYNNEI. This CDR3 spans 15 amino acids. In DNA form, the CDR3 reads TGTGCCAGCAGCGTGACTAGTATGCGCACAGATACGCAGTATTTT. This gives the protein CASSVTSMRTDTQYF.

The rearrangement joins TRBV28 to TRBJ2-1; 12 positions match TRBD1. Unmatched junction bases numbered 3, after V lost 2 bases and J lost 4 bases. CDR3 length: 16 amino acids. Germline CDR1 reads MDHEN; CDR2 reads SYDVKM. In nucleotides, the CDR3 is TGTGCCAGCAGTTTACCGGGACAGGGGGCTTACAATGAGCAGTTCTTC. It codes for CASSLPGQGAYNEQFF.

In DNA form, the CDR3 reads TGTGCCAGCAGCTTAGGACGGGATCAGCCCCAGCATTTT. It translates to CASSLGRDQPQHF. This chain links TRBV13 with TRBJ1-5; D is ambiguous. The CDR3 has 13 residues. The germline gives CDR1 PRHDT, CDR2 FYEKMQ (reference sequence). V was pared by 0 bases and J by 5 bases, with 5 bases between. The whole variable domain, filled in from reference TRBV13 and TRBJ1-5, reads AAGVIQSPRHLIKEKRETATLKCYPIPRHDTVYWYQQGPGQDPQFLISFYEKMQSDKGSIPDRFSAQQFSDYHSELNMSSLELGDSALYFCASSLGRDQPQHFGDGTRLSIL.

In DNA, the CDR3 is TGCAGCGTCATGACAGGGGAGCAGTACTTC. Its translation: CSVMTGEQYF. The rearrangement joins TRBV29-1 to TRBJ2-7; 7 nucleotides agree with TRBD1. With V trimmed by 6 bases and J by 7 bases, 3 bases remained unmatched. The CDR3 covers 10 residues. Germline V gives CDR1 SQVTM, CDR2 ANQGSEA.

The table lists this clone with a count of one. The chain links TRBV7-9 to TRBJ1-5; the D gene is possibly TRBD1 (6 bases). The CDR3 runs 15 residues. Trimming stripped 5 bases from V and 1 base from J, with 12 bases between. CDR1 and CDR2 from the germline V gene are SEHNR and FQNEAQ (reference sequence). The CDR3 DNA reads TGTGCCAGCAGCCCGGTAACAGGGAGCAATCAGCCCCAGCATTTT. Its protein is CASSPVTGSNQPQHF.

CDR3 sequence: CATSRGEGEGTDTQYF. The DNA for the CDR3 is TGTGCCACCAGCAGAGGTGAGGGAGAAGGTACAGATACGCAGTATTTT. The V and J genes are TRBV15 and TRBJ2-3, with D possibly matching TRBD2 (5 bases). The CDR3 is made up of 16 amino acids. Germline assignment: CDR1 LNHNV and CDR2 YYDKDF (reference sequence). The V end lost 1 base, the J end lost 3 bases, and 14 bases lay between the germline ends.

The chain recombines TRBV5-1 with TRBJ1-1; TRBD1 is a possible D gene (6 bases). The germline CDR1 and CDR2 sequences are SGHRS and YFSETQ. Between the trimmed V and J ends, which lost 5 bases and 0 bases, there was a span of 11 bases. The CDR3 is 14 amino acids. In nucleotides, the CDR3 is TGCGCCAGCAGAAGGACAGACGTGAACACTGAAGCTTTCTTT. Its protein is CASRRTDVNTEAFF.

J is TRBJ2-3 and V is TRBV28, with 8 positions matching TRBD2. The CDR3 is made up of 16 amino acids. The J segment lost 7 bases and the V segment lost 3 bases, leaving 12 bases of the junction unmatched. From germline, CDR1 is MDHEN and CDR2 SYDVKM. This CDR3 reads CASSFNKREFPNTQYF. The CDR3, as DNA: TGTGCCAGCAGTTTTAATAAGCGGGAGTTCCCAAATACGCAGTATTTT.

The chain employs TRBV7-9 and TRBJ2-5; 8 positions match TRBD1. J was trimmed by 4 bases and V by 5 bases; bases with no gene match: 9. Per germline, CDR1 SEHNR and CDR2 FQNEAQ (reference sequence). The CDR3 length is 15 residues. The CDR3 nucleotides read TGTGCCAGCAGCCCGCGACGGGACAGGCGAGAGACCCAGTACTTC. Amino acids: CASSPRRDRRETQYF.

V gene TRBV15 combines with J gene TRBJ2-2, with 9 positions matching TRBD1. The V segment lost 6 bases and the J segment 3 bases; nucleotides outside the gene matches: 5. This CDR3 is built from 15 residues. Germline V gene data show CDR1 as LNHNV and CDR2 as YYDKDF (reference sequence). The CDR3 DNA is TGTGCCACCAGAGAACAGGGGGCGGACACCGGGGAGCTGTTTTTT. This encodes CATREQGADTGELFF.

The chain recombines TRBV5-6 with TRBJ1-5, with 11 bases aligning to TRBD1. CDR1 SGHDT and CDR2 YYEEEE come from the germline V gene. Germline trimming cut 4 bases from V and 6 bases from J; bases unmatched to any gene: 6. The CDR3 runs 15 residues. This chain's CDR3 is CASSAGTGGPQPQHF. The CDR3 nucleotides are TGTGCCAGCAGCGCCGGGACAGGGGGACCTCAGCCCCAGCATTTT. Full variable domain (remainder filled in from reference TRBV5-6 and TRBJ1-5): DAGVTQSPTHLIKTRGQQVTLRCSPKSGHDTVSWYQQALGQGPQFIFQYYEEEERQRGNFPDRFSGHQFPNYSSELNVNALLLGDSALYLCASSAGTGGPQPQHFGDGTRLSIL.

CDR3 nucleotides: TGCGCCAGCAGCTTGACCAGGGGTCCGCACTATGGCTACACCTTC. It encodes CASSLTRGPHYGYTF. V gene TRBV5-1 combines with J gene TRBJ1-2; D possibly corresponds to TRBD1 (6 bases). CDR1 and CDR2 (germline): SGHRS, YFSETQ. V lost 1 base, J lost 3 bases, and 13 bases lay in between. The length of the CDR3 is 15 residues.

The V gene is TRBV7-9, the J gene TRBJ2-7; a possible D gene is TRBD1 (5 bases). The V and J ends lost 1 base and 7 bases respectively, with 17 bases between them. Per the germline V gene, CDR1 is SEHNR and CDR2 is FQNEAQ (reference sequence). The CDR3 is 15 residues long. CDR3 nucleotides: TGTGCCAGCAGCTTAGTTACAGGCCCAACGAGTGAGCAGTACTTC. Protein: CASSLVTGPTSEQYF.

This clone was counted a single time. The rearrangement joins TRBV6-6 to TRBJ2-7; tentative D call: TRBD2 (5 bases). The CDR3 loop spans 13 amino acids. Germline values: CDR1 MNHNY, CDR2 SVGAGI (reference sequence). Trimming stripped 8 bases from V and 0 bases from J, with 11 bases between. The CDR3 DNA is TGTGCCAGCGGACTGAGGAGCTCCTACGAGCAGTACTTC. Amino acids: CASGLRSSYEQYF.

The gene calls are TRBV2 and TRBJ2-3, with 7 bases identical to TRBD2. The V gene's germline CDR1 is SNHLY and CDR2 FYNNEI. J gave up 4 bases and V 2 bases, and 9 bases lay outside the gene matches. CDR3 size: 16 residues. The chain's CDR3 is CASSERGLTSPDTQYF. The CDR3 bases are TGTGCCAGCAGTGAACGGGGCCTGACTAGCCCAGATACGCAGTATTTT.

This clone was picked up one time. The chain links TRBV30 to TRBJ2-2, with D unresolved. Germline V gives CDR1 GTSNPN, CDR2 SVGIG (reference sequence). The germline V and J ends were trimmed by 3 bases and 3 bases, with 5 bases remaining between them. The CDR3 is 12 amino acids. The CDR3 loop is CAWSLHTGELFF. DNA for the CDR3: TGTGCCTGGAGCCTACACACCGGGGAGCTGTTTTTT.